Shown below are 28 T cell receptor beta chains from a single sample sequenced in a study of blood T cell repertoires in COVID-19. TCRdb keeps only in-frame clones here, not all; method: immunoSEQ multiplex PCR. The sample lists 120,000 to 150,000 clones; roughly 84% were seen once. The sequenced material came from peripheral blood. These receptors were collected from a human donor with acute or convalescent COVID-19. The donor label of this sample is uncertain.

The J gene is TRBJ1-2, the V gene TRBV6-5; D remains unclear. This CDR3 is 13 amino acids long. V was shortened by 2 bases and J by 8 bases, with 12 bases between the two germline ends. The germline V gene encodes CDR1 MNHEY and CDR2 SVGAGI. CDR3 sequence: CASSYDFSGGYTF. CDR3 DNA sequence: TGTGCCAGCAGTTACGACTTTTCGGGGGGCTACACCTTC.

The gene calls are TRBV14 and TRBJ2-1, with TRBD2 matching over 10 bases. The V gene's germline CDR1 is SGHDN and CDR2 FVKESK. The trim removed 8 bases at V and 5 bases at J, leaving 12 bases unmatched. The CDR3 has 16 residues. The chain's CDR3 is CASGLTGTSVNNEQFF. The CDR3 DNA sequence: TGTGCCAGCGGCTTGACCGGGACTAGCGTCAACAATGAGCAGTTCTTC.

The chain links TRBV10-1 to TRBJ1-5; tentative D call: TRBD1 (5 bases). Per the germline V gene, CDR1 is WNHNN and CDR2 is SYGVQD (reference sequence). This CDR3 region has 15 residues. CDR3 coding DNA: TGCGGGAAAATCCGGCGCCAGCCCAGGGATCAGCCCCAGCATTTT. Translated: CGKIRRQPRDQPQHF.

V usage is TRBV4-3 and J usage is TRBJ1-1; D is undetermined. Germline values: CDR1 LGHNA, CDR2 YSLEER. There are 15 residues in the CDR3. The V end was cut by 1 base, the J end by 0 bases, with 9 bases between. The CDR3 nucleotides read TGCGCCAGCAGCCAAGCCCCGGCGGTGAACACTGAAGCTTTCTTT. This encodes CASSQAPAVNTEAFF.

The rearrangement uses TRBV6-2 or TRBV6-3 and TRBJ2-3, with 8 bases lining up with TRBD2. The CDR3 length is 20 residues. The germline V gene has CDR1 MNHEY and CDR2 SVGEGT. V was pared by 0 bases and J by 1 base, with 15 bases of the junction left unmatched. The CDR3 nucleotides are TGTGCCAGCAGTTACTCTACAGCGGGAGAGATAGGGATCGGCACAGATACGCAGTATTTT. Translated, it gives CASSYSTAGEIGIGTDTQYF.

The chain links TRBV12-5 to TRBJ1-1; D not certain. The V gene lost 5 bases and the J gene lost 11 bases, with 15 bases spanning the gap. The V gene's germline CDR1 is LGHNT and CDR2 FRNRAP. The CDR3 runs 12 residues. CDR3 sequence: CASGHADPRAFF. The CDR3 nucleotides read TGTGCTAGTGGTCATGCCGATCCTCGGGCTTTCTTT.

This chain's CDR3 is CASSLGGHSNQPQHF. CDR3 nucleotides: TGTGCCAGCAGCTTGGGAGGACATAGCAATCAGCCCCAGCATTTT. The rearrangement links TRBV5-8 to TRBJ1-5; D might be TRBD1 (5 bases). This CDR3 has 15 amino acids. Germline loops: CDR1 SGHTS, CDR2 YDEGEE. V lost 0 bases, J lost 0 bases, and 7 bases lay in between. Variable domain in full (rest from reference TRBV5-8 and TRBJ1-5): EAGVTQSPTHLIKTRGQQATLRCSPISGHTSVYWYQQALGLGLQFLLWYDEGEERNRGNFPPRFSGRQFPNYSSELNVNALELEDSALYLCASSLGGHSNQPQHFGDGTRLSIL.

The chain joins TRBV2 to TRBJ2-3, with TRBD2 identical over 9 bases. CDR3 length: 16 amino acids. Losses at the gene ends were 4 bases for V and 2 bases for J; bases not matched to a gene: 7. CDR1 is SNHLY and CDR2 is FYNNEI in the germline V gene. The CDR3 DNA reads TGTGCCAGCAGTGGGGGTCTAGCGGGACCCACAGATACGCAGTATTTT. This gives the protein CASSGGLAGPTDTQYF.

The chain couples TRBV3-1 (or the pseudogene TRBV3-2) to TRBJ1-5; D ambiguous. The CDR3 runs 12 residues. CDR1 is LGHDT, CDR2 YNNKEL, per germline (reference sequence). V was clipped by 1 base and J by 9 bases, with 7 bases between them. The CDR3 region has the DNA TGTGCCAGCAGCCAAGGCGGGCTGCCCCAGCATTTT. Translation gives CASSQGGLPQHF.

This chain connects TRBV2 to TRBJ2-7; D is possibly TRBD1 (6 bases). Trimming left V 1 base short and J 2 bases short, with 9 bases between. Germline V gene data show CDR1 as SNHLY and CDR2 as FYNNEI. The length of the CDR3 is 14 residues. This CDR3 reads CASSEGRGAYEQYF. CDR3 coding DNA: TGTGCCAGCAGTGAAGGCAGGGGCGCCTACGAGCAGTACTTC.

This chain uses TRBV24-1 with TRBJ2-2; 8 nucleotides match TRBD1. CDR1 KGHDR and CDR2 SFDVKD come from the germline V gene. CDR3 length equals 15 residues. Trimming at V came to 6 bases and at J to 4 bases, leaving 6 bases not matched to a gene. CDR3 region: CATSFQGAFTGELFF. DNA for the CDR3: TGTGCCACCAGTTTCCAGGGGGCTTTCACCGGGGAGCTGTTTTTT.

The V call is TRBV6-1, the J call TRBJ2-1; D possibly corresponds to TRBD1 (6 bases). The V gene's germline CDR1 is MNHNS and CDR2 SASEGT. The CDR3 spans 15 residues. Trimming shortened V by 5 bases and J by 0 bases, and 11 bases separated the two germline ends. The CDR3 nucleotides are TGTGCCAGCAGTAAGCAGGGGCGCTCCTACAATGAGCAGTTCTTC. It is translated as CASSKQGRSYNEQFF.

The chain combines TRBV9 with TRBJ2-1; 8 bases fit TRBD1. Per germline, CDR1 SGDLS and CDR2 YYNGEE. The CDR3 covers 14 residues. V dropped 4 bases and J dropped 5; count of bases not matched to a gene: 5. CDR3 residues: CASSIRTGNNEQFF. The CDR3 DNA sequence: TGTGCCAGCAGCATCCGGACAGGGAACAATGAGCAGTTCTTC.

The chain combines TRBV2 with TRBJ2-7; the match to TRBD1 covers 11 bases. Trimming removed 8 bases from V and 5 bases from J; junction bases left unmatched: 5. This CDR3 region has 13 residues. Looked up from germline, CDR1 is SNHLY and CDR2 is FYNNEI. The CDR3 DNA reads TGTGCCAGCTCCGGACAGGGGGCCCACGAGCAGTACTTC. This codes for CASSGQGAHEQYF. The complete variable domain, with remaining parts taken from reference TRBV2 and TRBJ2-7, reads EPEVTQTPSHQVTQMGQEVILRCVPISNHLYFYWYRQILGQKVEFLVSFYNNEISEKSEIFDDQFSVERPDGSNFTLKIRSTKLEDSAMYFCASSGQGAHEQYFGPGTRLTVT.

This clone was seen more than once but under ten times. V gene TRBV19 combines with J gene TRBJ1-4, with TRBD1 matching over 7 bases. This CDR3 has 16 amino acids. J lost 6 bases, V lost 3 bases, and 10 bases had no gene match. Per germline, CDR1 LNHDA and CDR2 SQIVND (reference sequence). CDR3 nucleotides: TGTGCCAGTAGTATGGACAGGAGCCCTACTGATGAAAAACTGTTTTTT. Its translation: CASSMDRSPTDEKLFF.

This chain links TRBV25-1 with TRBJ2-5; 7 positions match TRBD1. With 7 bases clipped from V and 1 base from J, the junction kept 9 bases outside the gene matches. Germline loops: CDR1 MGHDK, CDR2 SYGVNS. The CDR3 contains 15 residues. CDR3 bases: TGTGCCAGCAATTCACGCCGGGACAGCCAAGAGACCCAGTACTTC. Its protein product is CASNSRRDSQETQYF.

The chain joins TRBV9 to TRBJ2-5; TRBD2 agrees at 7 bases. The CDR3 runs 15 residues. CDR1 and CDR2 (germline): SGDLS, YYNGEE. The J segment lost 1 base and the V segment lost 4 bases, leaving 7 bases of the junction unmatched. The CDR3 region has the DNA TGTGCCAGCAGCCCCAGCGGGGTCACCCAAGAGACCCAGTACTTC. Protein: CASSPSGVTQETQYF.

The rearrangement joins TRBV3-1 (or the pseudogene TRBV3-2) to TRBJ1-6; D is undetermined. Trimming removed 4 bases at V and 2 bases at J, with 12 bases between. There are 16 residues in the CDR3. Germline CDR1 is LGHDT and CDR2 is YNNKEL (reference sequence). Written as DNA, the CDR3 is TGTGCCAGCAGCCCAGTGGCGGGGACCTATAATTCACCCCTCCACTTT. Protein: CASSPVAGTYNSPLHF.

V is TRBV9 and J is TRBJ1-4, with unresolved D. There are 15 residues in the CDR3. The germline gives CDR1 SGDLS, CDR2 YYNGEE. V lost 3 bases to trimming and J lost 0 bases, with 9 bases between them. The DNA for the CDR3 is TGTGCCAGCAGCGAAACCGGGACAACTAATGAAAAACTGTTTTTT. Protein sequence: CASSETGTTNEKLFF.

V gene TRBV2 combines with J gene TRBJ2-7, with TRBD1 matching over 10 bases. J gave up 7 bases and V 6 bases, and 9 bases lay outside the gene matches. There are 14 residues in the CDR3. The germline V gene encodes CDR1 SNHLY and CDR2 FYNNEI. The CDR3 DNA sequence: TGTGCCAGCAGCCGGGACAGGGGCGTGGGTGAGCAGTACGTC. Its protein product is CASSRDRGVGEQYV.

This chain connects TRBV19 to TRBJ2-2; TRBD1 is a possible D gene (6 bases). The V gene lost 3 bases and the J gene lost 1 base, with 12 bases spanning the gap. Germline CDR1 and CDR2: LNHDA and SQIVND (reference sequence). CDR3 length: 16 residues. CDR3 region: CASSILRQVNTGELFF. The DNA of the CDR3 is TGTGCCAGTAGTATTTTGAGACAGGTGAACACCGGGGAGCTGTTTTTT.

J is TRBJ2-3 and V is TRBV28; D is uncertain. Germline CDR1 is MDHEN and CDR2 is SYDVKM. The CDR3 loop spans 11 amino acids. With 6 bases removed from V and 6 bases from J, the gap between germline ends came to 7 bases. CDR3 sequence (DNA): TGTGCCAGCAGGGGCCGTGATACGCAGTATTTT. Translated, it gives CASRGRDTQYF.

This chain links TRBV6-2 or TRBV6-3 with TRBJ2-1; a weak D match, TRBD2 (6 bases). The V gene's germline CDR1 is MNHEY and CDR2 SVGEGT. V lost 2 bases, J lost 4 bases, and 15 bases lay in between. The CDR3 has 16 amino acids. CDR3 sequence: CASSYGGSGLYNEQFF. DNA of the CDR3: TGTGCCAGCAGTTACGGGGGGAGCGGGCTATACAATGAGCAGTTCTTC.

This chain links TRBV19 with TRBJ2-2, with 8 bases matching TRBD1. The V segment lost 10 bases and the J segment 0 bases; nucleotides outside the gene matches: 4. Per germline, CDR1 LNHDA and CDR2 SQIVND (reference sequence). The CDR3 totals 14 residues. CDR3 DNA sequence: TGTGCCACCCGGACAGGGCCGAACACCGGGGAGCTGTTTTTT. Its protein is CATRTGPNTGELFF.

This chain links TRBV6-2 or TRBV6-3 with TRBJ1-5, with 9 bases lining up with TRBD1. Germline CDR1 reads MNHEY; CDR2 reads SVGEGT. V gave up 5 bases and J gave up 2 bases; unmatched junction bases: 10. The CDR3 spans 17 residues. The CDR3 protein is CASSVWDRVVRNQPQHF. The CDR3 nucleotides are TGTGCCAGCAGTGTATGGGACAGGGTAGTTCGCAATCAGCCCCAGCATTTT.

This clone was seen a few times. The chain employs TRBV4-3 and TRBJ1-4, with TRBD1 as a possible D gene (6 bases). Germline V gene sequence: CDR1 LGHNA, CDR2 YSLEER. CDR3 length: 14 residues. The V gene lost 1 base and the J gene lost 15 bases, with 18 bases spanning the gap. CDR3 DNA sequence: TGCGCCAGCAGCCAAGCAATAGGACAGCCGATTTTGTTTTTT. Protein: CASSQAIGQPILFF.

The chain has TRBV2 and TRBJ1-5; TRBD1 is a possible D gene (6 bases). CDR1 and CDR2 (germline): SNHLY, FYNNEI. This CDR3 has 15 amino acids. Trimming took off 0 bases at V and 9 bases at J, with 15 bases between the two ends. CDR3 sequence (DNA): TGTGCCAGCAGTGAAGCGCCAACAGGGCAGGCGCCCCAGCATTTT. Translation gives CASSEAPTGQAPQHF.

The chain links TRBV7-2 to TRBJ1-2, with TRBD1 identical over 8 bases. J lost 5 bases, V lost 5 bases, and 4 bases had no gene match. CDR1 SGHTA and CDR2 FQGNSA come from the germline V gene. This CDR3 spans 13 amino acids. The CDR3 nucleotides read TGTGCCAGCAGCGTGGACAGGGAGTATGGCTACACCTTC. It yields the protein CASSVDREYGYTF.